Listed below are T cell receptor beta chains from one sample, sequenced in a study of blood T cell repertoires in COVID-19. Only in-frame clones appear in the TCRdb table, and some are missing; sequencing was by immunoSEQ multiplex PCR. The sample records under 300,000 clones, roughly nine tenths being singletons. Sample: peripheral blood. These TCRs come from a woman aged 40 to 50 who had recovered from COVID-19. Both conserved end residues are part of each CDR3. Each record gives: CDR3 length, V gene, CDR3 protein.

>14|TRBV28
CASSPRTVAYEQYF
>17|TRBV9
CASSPDRTSGSAGELFF
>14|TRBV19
CASSSAGGDFKLFF
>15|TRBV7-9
CASSPRLAGVDTQYF
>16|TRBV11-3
CASTERDAYPTVEQFF
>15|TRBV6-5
CASSPGRLNTGELFF
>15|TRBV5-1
CASSSGTSGSREQYF
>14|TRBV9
CASSGTSGTYEQYF
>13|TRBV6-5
CASSSGPGNTIYF
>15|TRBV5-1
CASSLGSGLNTEAFF
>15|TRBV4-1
CASSQDFRGLYEQYF
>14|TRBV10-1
CASSDGAGTDTQYF
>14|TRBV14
CASSHPGLAYEQYF
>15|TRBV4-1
CASSQSTGVTYEQYF
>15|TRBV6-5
CASSPYRGRGETQYF
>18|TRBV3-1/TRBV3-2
CASSQDWGLAGPTGELFF